The entry below describes one T cell receptor beta chain. This record comes from a study of shared clonotypes between healthy human individuals. Assay: immunoSEQ multiplex PCR; the TCRdb copy retains only in-frame clones and omits some. Counted here are about 680,000 clones, less than 80% occurring once; the ten biggest clones make up less than 2%. The junction had 11 bases not matched to a gene; V was cut back by 4 bases and J by 7 bases. CDR3 length equals 17 residues. The V gene's germline CDR1 is SEHNR and CDR2 FQNEAQ (reference sequence). This clonotype was obtained from a woman younger than 45 in good health. The gene calls are TRBV7-9 and TRBJ2-5; 14 bases match TRBD2. The sequenced sample consisted of memory CD4+ T cells sorted from blood. As to subset: CD45RA-negative fraction. CDR3 in DNA: TGTGCCAGCAGCTCACGACTAGCGGGAGGGCGCGGATGGACCCAGTACTTC. Translation gives CASSSRLAGGRGWTQYF.